A single sample gave rise to the 5 T cell receptor beta chains below, sequenced in a study of blood T cells in healthy people across ages. A second about 7 to 11 cycle PCR used barcoded and J-beta primers. TCRdb processed the 5' RACE reads anew with MiXCR; each CDR3 protein has one entry. The table includes approximately 690,000 distinct CDR3 sequences, 40% to 45% detected once. The material sequenced was blood. The source is an elderly man in good health.

The rearrangement uses TRBV20-1 and TRBJ2-7; TRBD2 matches at 7 bases. The length of the CDR3 is 18 residues. V trimming: 0 bases; J trimming: 1 base; junction bases outside the gene matches: 15. CDR1 DFQATT and CDR2 SNEGSKA come from the germline V gene (reference sequence). CDR3 DNA sequence: TGCAGTGCTAGAGATCATCTTGAGAGCGGGATTTCGTCCTACGAGCAGTACTTC. It yields the protein CSARDHLESGISSYEQYF.

Many counts were recorded for this clonotype. This chain uses TRBV6-5 with TRBJ2-7; TRBD1 is a possible D gene (5 bases). V gave up 0 bases and J gave up 2 bases, with 8 bases separating them. The CDR3 totals 14 residues. Germline V gene data show CDR1 as MNHEY and CDR2 as SVGAGI. CDR3 sequence (DNA): TGTGCCAGCAGTTACTCGGCAGGGACCTACGAGCAGTACTTC. Translating it yields CASSYSAGTYEQYF.

This clonotype has a count of ten or more. The chain joins TRBV5-1 to TRBJ2-7, with 9 bases lining up with TRBD2. Per the germline V gene, CDR1 is SGHRS and CDR2 is YFSETQ. CDR3 length equals 14 residues. J lost 4 bases, V lost 4 bases, and 6 bases had no gene match. The chain's CDR3 is CASSVAGARYEQYF. CDR3 nucleotides: TGCGCCAGCAGCGTAGCGGGAGCAAGGTACGAGCAGTACTTC.

This clonotype was recorded only once. A much larger clone is a single base away; this may be a read error. This chain uses TRBV1 with TRBJ2-1; the table's D call of TRBD2 was not tested on the DNA. TRBV1 is deemed a pseudogene. The CDR3 is 13 residues long. CDR3 residues: CTSSQTSGRKEFF. The DNA of the CDR3 is TGCACCAGCAGCCAAACTAGCGGAAGAAAAGAGTTCTTC.

This clonotype was seen only a few times. The chain carries TRBV21-1 and TRBJ1-6; the table's D call of TRBD1 was not tested on the DNA. TRBV21-1 is an annotated pseudogene. This CDR3 contains 16 residues. The CDR3 reads CASSKRQGRGNSPLHF. As DNA, the CDR3 is TGTGCCAGCAGCAAACGTCAGGGCAGGGGTAATTCACCCCTCCACTTT.